The 14 T cell receptor beta chains reported below all come from one sample, sequenced in a study of T cell responses to AZD1222 COVID-19 vaccine. Sequencing used immunoSEQ multiplex PCR; TCRdb keeps in-frame clones, though not all of them. The table lists more than 100,000 clones, around 87% of them singletons. The sample in question was peripheral blood, obtained on day 0 of AZD1222 vaccination. The receptors were gathered from an adult in good health.

The J gene is TRBJ1-4, the V gene TRBV29-1; D perhaps matches TRBD1 (6 bases). V was clipped by 4 bases and J by 4 bases, with 13 bases between them. The CDR3 has 14 residues. The V gene's germline CDR1 is SQVTM and CDR2 ANQGSEA. The CDR3 region has the DNA TGCAGCGTTGGGACGGACAGTTTTAATGAAAAACTGTTTTTT. Translation gives CSVGTDSFNEKLFF.

The V gene is TRBV27, the J gene TRBJ2-7; 9 nucleotides agree with TRBD1. This CDR3 contains 14 residues. Germline trimming cut 4 bases from V and 6 bases from J; bases unmatched to any gene: 7. Germline assignment: CDR1 MNHEY and CDR2 SMNVEV (reference sequence). The CDR3 DNA follows: TGTGCCAGCAGTTCAGGGACAGGGTGGTTCGAGCAGTACTTC. Protein: CASSSGTGWFEQYF.

V usage is TRBV2 and J usage is TRBJ2-3; TRBD2 is a possible D gene (7 bases). V was clipped by 5 bases and J by 8 bases, with 14 bases between them. CDR3 length: 13 residues. Germline loops: CDR1 SNHLY, CDR2 FYNNEI. Here the CDR3 DNA reads TGTGCCAGCAGTCCCCTTGGGGGGGCTACGCAGTATTTT. This codes for CASSPLGGATQYF.

The chain uses TRBV3-1 (or the pseudogene TRBV3-2) and TRBJ2-6, with D perhaps matching TRBD1 (5 bases). Trimming took 4 bases from V and 1 from J, leaving 8 bases between them. The CDR3 has 15 residues. Germline values: CDR1 LGHDT, CDR2 YNNKEL (reference sequence). The CDR3 DNA follows: TGTGCCAGCAGCCTAGACAGTTCTGGGGCCAACGTCCTGACTTTC. Protein product: CASSLDSSGANVLTF.

J is TRBJ1-2 and V is TRBV5-4; 7 bases are a match to TRBD1. The CDR3 runs to 16 residues. With V trimmed by 0 bases and J by 5 bases, 10 bases remained unmatched. The germline V gene encodes CDR1 SGHNT and CDR2 YYREEE (reference sequence). The CDR3 DNA follows: TGTGCCAGCAGCTTGGCCCAAGACAGGGCTGGGTATGGCTACACCTTC. Translated, it gives CASSLAQDRAGYGYTF. Looking up the rest from reference TRBV5-4 and TRBJ1-2 gives the full variable domain: ETGVTQSPTHLIKTRGQQVTLRCSSQSGHNTVSWYQQALGQGPQFIFQYYREEENGRGNFPPRFSGLQFPNYSSELNVNALELDDSALYLCASSLAQDRAGYGYTFGSGTRLTVV.

The rearrangement links TRBV5-8 to TRBJ1-4, with a tentative D call TRBD1 (6 bases). Germline V gives CDR1 SGHTS, CDR2 YDEGEE. V lost 4 bases and J 2 bases, leaving 12 bases between the germline ends. The CDR3 covers 15 residues. The CDR3 sequence: CASSPGAVTNEKLFF. The CDR3 DNA reads TGTGCCAGCAGCCCGGGGGCCGTCACTAATGAAAAACTGTTTTTT. The full variable domain, in which reference TRBV5-8 and TRBJ1-4 provide the parts outside the CDR3, is EAGVTQSPTHLIKTRGQQATLRCSPISGHTSVYWYQQALGLGLQFLLWYDEGEERNRGNFPPRFSGRQFPNYSSELNVNALELEDSALYLCASSPGAVTNEKLFFGSGTQLSVL.

V and J are TRBV2 and TRBJ1-5; D gene ambiguous. This CDR3 is built from 14 residues. The germline CDR1 and CDR2 sequences are SNHLY and FYNNEI. V dropped 3 bases and J dropped 0 bases, with 6 bases sitting between them. The CDR3 is CASSDSYSNQPQHF. The CDR3 bases are TGTGCCAGCAGTGACAGTTATAGCAATCAGCCCCAGCATTTT.

The chain links TRBV18 to TRBJ2-4, with D possibly being TRBD1 (5 bases). Looked up from germline, CDR1 is KGHSH and CDR2 is LQKENI. The CDR3 runs 14 residues. Trimming cost V 1 base and J 6 bases, with 10 bases left between them. Written as DNA, the CDR3 is TGTGCCAGCTCACCACTAGGGGCGATAAACATTCAGTACTTC. It translates to CASSPLGAINIQYF.

The gene calls are TRBV12-3 or TRBV12-4 and TRBJ1-5, with 8 bases aligning to TRBD1. V lost 6 bases to trimming and J lost 8 bases; unmatched junction nucleotides: 3. CDR3 length: 12 amino acids. Here the CDR3 DNA reads TGTGCCAGCAGCTTGGACAGGGAGCCCCAGCATTTT. It encodes CASSLDREPQHF.

This rearrangement joins TRBV6-1 to TRBJ2-5; 12 positions match TRBD2. Germline V CDR1 and CDR2: MNHNS, SASEGT. The CDR3 runs to 16 residues. The ends lost 4 bases at V and 5 bases at J; junction bases unmatched: 8. The CDR3, as DNA: TGTGCCAGCAGTGCCCCTAGCGGGGGGGCCCGGGAGACCCAGTACTTC. This sequence encodes CASSAPSGGARETQYF.

The rearrangement joins TRBV6-5 to TRBJ2-7, with TRBD2 matching over 10 bases. The CDR3 spans 14 residues. The V gene end was trimmed by 6 bases and the J gene end by 5 bases; junction bases not matched to a gene: 7. Looked up from germline, CDR1 is MNHEY and CDR2 is SVGAGI. CDR3 coding DNA: TGTGCCAGCAGAGATCTAGCGGGGGACCACGAGCAGTACTTC. The encoded protein is CASRDLAGDHEQYF.

CDR3 in amino acids: CASSDDSSPGEQYF. CDR3 sequence (DNA): TGTGCCAGCAGTGATGACTCGTCACCGGGCGAGCAGTACTTC. This rearrangement joins TRBV2 to TRBJ2-7; D gene unclear. The germline gives CDR1 SNHLY, CDR2 FYNNEI. The CDR3 covers 14 residues. V lost 3 bases and J lost 6, with 15 bases in between. The whole variable domain, remainder taken from reference TRBV2 and TRBJ2-7, is EPEVTQTPSHQVTQMGQEVILRCVPISNHLYFYWYRQILGQKVEFLVSFYNNEISEKSEIFDDQFSVERPDGSNFTLKIRSTKLEDSAMYFCASSDDSSPGEQYFGPGTRLTVT.

This chain joins TRBV7-2 and TRBJ2-1; possible D gene TRBD2, 5 bases. The V gene's germline CDR1 is SGHTA and CDR2 FQGNSA. Deletions cut 1 base from V and 14 bases from J, with 15 bases between. CDR3 length: 13 amino acids. The CDR3 here is CASSLGKGLPEFF. CDR3 nucleotide sequence: TGTGCCAGCAGCTTAGGGAAAGGACTTCCCGAGTTCTTC. The full variable domain, with the rest looked up from reference TRBV7-2 and TRBJ2-1, is GAGVSQSPSNKVTEKGKDVELRCDPISGHTALYWYRQSLGQGLEFLIYFQGNSAPDKSGLPSDRFSAERTGGSVSTLTIQRTQQEDSAVYLCASSLGKGLPEFFGPGTRLTVL.

J is TRBJ2-1 and V is TRBV5-1; 12 nucleotides match TRBD2. V shed 1 base and J 6 bases; nucleotides not matched to a gene: 2. The length of the CDR3 is 15 residues. The V gene's germline CDR1 is SGHRS and CDR2 YFSETQ. The DNA of the CDR3 is TGCGCCAGCAGCTTGTCTAGCGGGGGGGCCAATGAGCAGTTCTTC. Its protein product is CASSLSSGGANEQFF. The complete variable domain, with remaining parts taken from reference TRBV5-1 and TRBJ2-1, reads KAGVTQTPRYLIKTRGQQVTLSCSPISGHRSVSWYQQTPGQGLQFLFEYFSETQRNKGNFPGRFSGRQFSNSRSEMNVSTLELGDSALYLCASSLSSGGANEQFFGPGTRLTVL.